This T cell receptor beta chain was sequenced during a study of cytomegalovirus exposure and HLA in healthy donors. Notes on the study in general: Later analysis identified a missense DCLRE1C variant that was linked to TCR beta V- and J-gene trimming. A list of more than 150 TCR beta chains associated with cytomegalovirus was given. TCR beta V segments were, for the most part, productive about 87% or about 30% of the time in an earlier analysis. Roughly uniform depth of sequencing across donors was assumed in presence/absence analyses.

13 Jbeta primers and 60 Vbeta primers were used for the PCR. This table comes from immunoSEQ multiplex PCR, and its TCRdb copy is limited to in-frame clones, with some not included. The sample records approximately 190,000 clones, around 86% being singletons. This clone turned up a few times. Its antigen is undetermined. V gave up 5 bases and J gave up 9 bases, with 16 bases separating them. CDR3 length: 13 amino acids. The germline CDR1 and CDR2 sequences are MDHEN and SYDVKM. V is TRBV28 and J is TRBJ1-1; D may be TRBD1 (5 bases). The TCR originated in a woman under 30 in good health and CMV-seronegative. The sequencing sample was made of PBMCs. DNA for the CDR3: TGTGCCAGCAGTCCCCAGGGCGCCGCTAAAGCTTTCTTT. Its protein product is CASSPQGAAKAFF. The full variable domain, with the rest looked up from reference TRBV28 and TRBJ1-1, is DVKVTQSSRYLVKRTGEKVFLECVQDMDHENMFWYRQDPGLGLRLIYFSYDVKMKEKGDIPEGYSVSREKKERFSLILESASTNQTSMYLCASSPQGAAKAFFGQGTRLTVV.